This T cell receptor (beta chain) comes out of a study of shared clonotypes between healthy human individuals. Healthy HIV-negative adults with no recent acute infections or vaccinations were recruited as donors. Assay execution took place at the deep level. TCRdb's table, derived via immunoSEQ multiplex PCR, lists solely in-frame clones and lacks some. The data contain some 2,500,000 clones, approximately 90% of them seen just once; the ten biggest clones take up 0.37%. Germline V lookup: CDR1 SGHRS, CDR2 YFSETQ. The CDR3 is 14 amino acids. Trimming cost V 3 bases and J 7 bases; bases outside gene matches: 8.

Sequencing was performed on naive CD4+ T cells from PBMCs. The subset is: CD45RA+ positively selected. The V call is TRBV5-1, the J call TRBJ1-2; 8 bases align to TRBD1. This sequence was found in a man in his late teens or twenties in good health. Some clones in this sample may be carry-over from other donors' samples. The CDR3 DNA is TGCGCCAGCAGCTCCGGACAGGGAGTAAGTGGCTACACCTTC. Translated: CASSSGQGVSGYTF.